Presented here are 25 T cell receptor beta chains from one specimen sequenced in a study of T cell changes during pregnancy in multiple sclerosis. Data came from immunoSEQ multiplex PCR; TCRdb stores just in-frame clones and leaves some out. The sample lists tens of thousands of clones, around 96% occurring once. Sequences were derived from CD8+ T cells from peripheral blood mononuclear cells, sampled after pregnancy. All receptors derive from a female donor with multiple sclerosis, enrolled in a pregnancy study.

This chain uses TRBV29-1 with TRBJ2-7; D is ambiguous. V dropped 1 base and J dropped 0 bases, with 10 bases sitting between them. CDR1 is SQVTM and CDR2 is ANQGSEA in the germline V gene. The CDR3 length is 14 residues. The CDR3 sequence: CSVEVGRSSYEQYF. The DNA for the CDR3 is TGCAGCGTTGAAGTGGGCAGAAGCTCCTACGAGCAGTACTTC.

This chain joins TRBV29-1 and TRBJ1-1; 7 bases agree with TRBD1. Per germline, CDR1 SQVTM and CDR2 ANQGSEA. This CDR3 contains 12 residues. The V gene end was trimmed by 7 bases and the J gene end by 6 bases; junction bases not matched to a gene: 8. The CDR3: CSAGQTVAEAFF. DNA of the CDR3: TGCAGCGCGGGACAGACCGTTGCTGAAGCTTTCTTT.

Details on this clone: One end of the junction is discordant with germline, which a read error may explain. The chain uses TRBV7-9 and TRBJ2-3, with D perhaps TRBD1 (5 bases). Per the germline V gene, CDR1 is SEHNR and CDR2 is FQNEAQ (reference sequence). This CDR3 contains 11 residues. CDR3 amino acids: CASRLLDTSHF. CDR3 nucleotides: TGTGCCAGCAGATTATTGGACACGAGCCATTTT.

V and J are TRBV2 and TRBJ1-1; D ambiguous. The V and J ends lost 7 bases and 2 bases respectively, with 5 bases between them. CDR3 length: 11 residues. Germline V gene lookup returns CDR1 SNHLY and CDR2 FYNNEI. This CDR3 reads CASIVNTEAFF. The CDR3 coding sequence is TGTGCCAGCATCGTTAACACTGAAGCTTTCTTT.

The chain has TRBV19 and TRBJ2-2; 7 positions match TRBD1. CDR3 length: 13 residues. J was trimmed by 4 bases and V by 7 bases; bases with no gene match: 3. CDR1 is LNHDA, CDR2 SQIVND, per germline (reference sequence). CDR3 bases: TGTGCCAGTACCGGGACAGCCACCGGGGAGCTGTTTTTT. Its translation is CASTGTATGELFF.

This chain uses TRBV13 with TRBJ2-3; possible D gene TRBD2, 5 bases. The V gene's germline CDR1 is PRHDT and CDR2 FYEKMQ (reference sequence). CDR3 size: 13 residues. V lost 2 bases and J 4 bases, leaving 7 bases between the germline ends. The CDR3 region has the DNA TGTGCCAGCAGCTTAAGAGGGCCAGATACGCAGTATTTT. Residues: CASSLRGPDTQYF.

CDR3 sequence: CASSPRLAGGRQETQYF. CDR3 nucleotide sequence: TGCGCCAGCAGCCCGAGACTAGCGGGGGGCCGTCAAGAGACCCAGTACTTC. The rearrangement uses TRBV5-1 and TRBJ2-5; TRBD2 aligns across 13 bases. Germline lookup yields CDR1 SGHRS and CDR2 YFSETQ. The CDR3 has 17 residues. J gave up 2 bases and V 4 bases, and 8 bases lay outside the gene matches.

The chain uses TRBV29-1 and TRBJ2-7; 7 bases are shared with TRBD2. Germline V gene data show CDR1 as SQVTM and CDR2 as ANQGSEA. Trimming removed 0 bases from V and 3 bases from J; junction bases left unmatched: 8. The CDR3 is 15 amino acids. DNA for the CDR3: TGCAGCGTTGAAGATCGGGGGGACTCCTTCTACGAGCAGTACTTC. This sequence encodes CSVEDRGDSFYEQYF.

The V gene is TRBV7-8, the J gene TRBJ2-3; TRBD2 matches 8 bases. The CDR3 runs 16 residues. V trimming: 5 bases; J trimming: 2 bases; junction bases outside the gene matches: 9. Germline V lookup: CDR1 SGHVS, CDR2 FQNEAQ. The DNA for the CDR3 is TGTGCCAGCAGCCGGGGGGGGCTAGCGTTCACAGATACGCAGTATTTT. It is translated as CASSRGGLAFTDTQYF.

This chain joins TRBV2 and TRBJ2-3; 13 nucleotides line up with TRBD2. The junction had 8 bases not matched to a gene; V was cut back by 3 bases and J by 2 bases. The CDR3 runs 18 residues. Germline-derived CDR1 and CDR2 are SNHLY and FYNNEI. The CDR3 loop reads CASSERPGTSGNTDTQYF. As DNA, the CDR3 is TGTGCCAGCAGTGAGAGACCCGGGACTAGCGGGAACACAGATACGCAGTATTTT.

This sequence joins TRBV5-4 and TRBJ2-1; 9 positions match TRBD2. V gave up 4 bases and J gave up 9 bases; unmatched junction bases: 8. The CDR3 is made up of 14 amino acids. Germline CDR1 and CDR2: SGHNT and YYREEE (reference sequence). CDR3 in amino acids: CASSPVAGVGEQFF. CDR3 in DNA: TGTGCCAGCAGCCCTGTAGCGGGAGTAGGTGAGCAGTTCTTC.

V gene TRBV19 combines with J gene TRBJ1-1; TRBD1 aligns across 8 bases. Per the germline V gene, CDR1 is LNHDA and CDR2 is SQIVND (reference sequence). V lost 6 bases, J lost 1 base, and 4 bases stayed unmatched. This CDR3 is 14 amino acids long. CDR3 in amino acids: CASRLGQENTEAFF. In nucleotides, the CDR3 is TGTGCCAGTAGATTGGGACAGGAGAACACTGAAGCTTTCTTT. The whole variable domain, remainder taken from reference TRBV19 and TRBJ1-1, is DGGITQSPKYLFRKEGQNVTLSCEQNLNHDAMYWYRQDPGQGLRLIYYSQIVNDFQKGDIAEGYSVSREKKESFPLTVTSAQKNPTAFYLCASRLGQENTEAFFGQGTRLTVV.

The rearrangement links TRBV29-1 to TRBJ2-2, with D possibly TRBD2 on 6 matching bases. Trimming removed 7 bases from V and 3 bases from J, with 12 bases in between. The germline gives CDR1 SQVTM, CDR2 ANQGSEA. There are 13 residues in the CDR3. The CDR3 here is CSAKLAHTGELFF. The CDR3 DNA reads as TGCAGCGCTAAACTAGCCCACACCGGGGAGCTGTTTTTT.

The chain has TRBV2 and TRBJ2-3, with TRBD2 matching 13 bases. V lost 6 bases to trimming and J lost 4 bases; unmatched junction nucleotides: 7. Germline V gene lookup returns CDR1 SNHLY and CDR2 FYNNEI. CDR3 length: 16 amino acids. The CDR3 nucleotides are TGTGCCAGCAGAAGGACTAGCGGGAGTTACGCAGATACGCAGTATTTT. Its translation is CASRRTSGSYADTQYF.

This clone has just one count. The chain has TRBV9 and TRBJ2-7; 10 bases map to TRBD1. The CDR3 is made up of 16 amino acids. Germline lookup yields CDR1 SGDLS and CDR2 YYNGEE. J gave up 2 bases and V 9 bases, and 14 bases lay outside the gene matches. The CDR3 nucleotides read TGTGCCATCGCTCCCGGGACAGGGGAGAGTGCCTACGAGCAGTACTTC. Translation: CAIAPGTGESAYEQYF. The variable domain in full, with the rest retrieved from reference TRBV9 and TRBJ2-7, is DSGVTQTPKHLITATGQRVTLRCSPRSGDLSVYWYQQSLDQGLQFLIQYYNGEERAKGNILERFSAQQFPDLHSELNLSSLELGDSALYFCAIAPGTGESAYEQYFGPGTRLTVT.

The CDR3: CASSLRGQSYEQYF. CDR3 bases: TGTGCCAGCAGCCTTAGGGGACAGTCCTACGAGCAGTACTTC. The chain links TRBV28 to TRBJ2-7; 7 nucleotides line up with TRBD1. Per germline, CDR1 MDHEN and CDR2 SYDVKM. V lost 6 bases, J lost 1 base, and 6 bases stayed unmatched. The length of the CDR3 is 14 residues.

This chain connects TRBV7-6 to TRBJ2-1, with 9 bases identical to TRBD2. The length of the CDR3 is 16 residues. From germline, CDR1 is SGHVS and CDR2 FNYEAQ. V gave up 8 bases and J gave up 6 bases; unmatched junction bases: 14. This CDR3 reads CASQIAGREGRNEQFF. Here the CDR3 DNA reads TGTGCCAGCCAAATAGCCGGGCGGGAGGGCCGCAATGAGCAGTTCTTC.

The chain employs TRBV11-2 and TRBJ2-5; 13 bases agree with TRBD2. CDR3 size: 16 residues. Germline V gene sequence: CDR1 SGHAT, CDR2 FQNNGV. V trimming: 1 base; J trimming: 5 bases; junction bases outside the gene matches: 4. The DNA of the CDR3 is TGTGCCAGCAGCTTAGTATGGACTAGCGGGAGTGAGACCCAGTACTTC. This gives the protein CASSLVWTSGSETQYF.

This chain connects TRBV28 to TRBJ2-1; perhaps TRBD2 as D (6 bases). CDR1 MDHEN and CDR2 SYDVKM come from the germline V gene. The length of the CDR3 is 13 residues. V shed 5 bases and J shed 6 bases, with 11 bases lying between them. The DNA for the CDR3 is TGTGCCAGCAGTCACTCCGGGGGCAATGAGCAGTTCTTC. Protein product: CASSHSGGNEQFF.

This chain uses TRBV7-9 with TRBJ1-1; D is unclear. The V end lost 1 base, the J end lost 0 bases, and 9 bases lay between the germline ends. Germline V CDR1 and CDR2: SEHNR, FQNEAQ (reference sequence). CDR3 length equals 15 residues. The CDR3 DNA is TGTGCCAGCAGCTTAGGCGGGCGGATGAACACTGAAGCTTTCTTT. It specifies CASSLGGRMNTEAFF.

This clone has a single count. V is TRBV5-3 and J is TRBJ1-5, with D hard to call. TRBV5-3 is sorted into the ORF group, with uncertain function. V was shortened by 4 bases and J by 0 bases, with 26 bases between the two germline ends. The CDR3 runs 20 residues. For the CDR3, the DNA is TGTGCCAGAAGCCTTACCTGGATGGGCAGCAGAATCGATAGCAATCAGCCCCAGCATTTT. As protein: CARSLTWMGSRIDSNQPQHF.

V and J are TRBV11-1 and TRBJ2-7; TRBD1 aligns across 8 bases. V dropped 4 bases and J dropped 4; count of bases not matched to a gene: 6. This CDR3 comprises 14 residues. CDR1 is SGHAT and CDR2 is FQDESV in the germline V gene (reference sequence). The CDR3 is CASSSGTGDYEQYF. The DNA of the CDR3 is TGTGCCAGCAGCTCCGGGACAGGAGATTACGAGCAGTACTTC.

The chain is built from TRBV5-6 and TRBJ1-3; D perhaps matches TRBD1 (5 bases). The CDR3 loop spans 18 amino acids. V dropped 2 bases and J dropped 0 bases, with 18 bases sitting between them. Germline V gene lookup returns CDR1 SGHDT and CDR2 YYEEEE. In DNA, the CDR3 is TGTGCCAGCAGCTTAATGACGGGGGACGCCCGCTCTGGAAACACCATATATTTT. Protein sequence: CASSLMTGDARSGNTIYF.

The chain joins TRBV29-1 to TRBJ1-2; D is ambiguous. Germline CDR1 SQVTM, CDR2 ANQGSEA. The germline V and J ends were trimmed by 0 bases and 4 bases, with 9 bases remaining between them. This CDR3 region has 13 residues. The CDR3 protein is CSVEDTGSYGYTF. The DNA for the CDR3 is TGCAGCGTTGAAGATACGGGAAGCTATGGCTACACCTTC.

This clone has only one observation. The chain links TRBV5-1 to TRBJ2-2; 11 nucleotides line up with TRBD2. CDR1 is SGHRS, CDR2 YFSETQ, per germline. The V gene end was trimmed by 4 bases and the J gene end by 6 bases; junction bases not matched to a gene: 5. The CDR3 is made up of 15 amino acids. CDR3 bases: TGCGCCAGCAGCCTTCGGACTAGCGGGTCCGGGGAGCTGTTTTTT. This encodes CASSLRTSGSGELFF.